Presented here are 10 T cell receptor beta chains from one specimen sequenced in a study of blood T cells in healthy people across ages. A sample-barcoded 5' primer and a J-beta primer mix were used in a second PCR of about 7 to 12 cycles. TCRdb redid the calling of the 5' RACE reads with MiXCR, one entry per CDR3 protein. The table shows 850,000 to 1,100,000 distinct CDR3 sequences, with roughly two fifths occurring only once. The specimen sequenced was blood. The receptors come from a man aged 18-30 years in good health.

The V and J genes are TRBV20-1 and TRBJ1-6; D is ambiguous. CDR3 length: 13 residues. Germline CDR1 DFQATT, CDR2 SNEGSKA (reference sequence). Trimming left V 6 bases short and J 7 bases short, with 13 bases between. CDR3 region: CSASDPLNSPLHF. The CDR3 DNA sequence: TGCAGTGCCTCAGACCCCCTGAATTCACCCCTCCACTTT.

J is TRBJ2-1 and V is TRBV3-1, with D perhaps being TRBD1 or TRBD2 (6 bases each). Per the germline V gene, CDR1 is LGHDT and CDR2 is YNNKEL (reference sequence). Trimming left V 4 bases short and J 7 bases short, with 20 bases between. The CDR3 loop spans 16 amino acids. The CDR3 sequence is CASSLGTGATGNEQFF. In nucleotides, the CDR3 is TGTGCCAGCAGCCTGGGGACGGGGGCGACCGGAAATGAGCAGTTCTTC.

This clonotype was detected only a few times. The chain joins TRBV11-2 to TRBJ2-6; no clear D gene. Germline V gives CDR1 SGHAT, CDR2 FQNNGV. Trimming removed 6 bases at V and 0 bases at J, with 6 bases between. The CDR3 loop spans 14 amino acids. This CDR3 is CASRVPSGANVLTF. CDR3 sequence (DNA): TGTGCCAGCAGAGTTCCCTCTGGGGCCAACGTCCTGACTTTC.

This chain links TRBV27 with TRBJ1-6; tentative D call: TRBD1 (5 bases). Deletions cut 2 bases from V and 12 bases from J, with 17 bases between. Germline lookup yields CDR1 MNHEY and CDR2 SMNVEV (reference sequence). This CDR3 spans 15 amino acids. The CDR3 is CASSLRPWGGVPLHF. The CDR3 DNA is TGTGCCAGCAGTTTAAGGCCCTGGGGGGGTGTACCCCTCCACTTT.

This clonotype showed up just a few times. The V and J genes are TRBV5-1 and TRBJ2-1; D remains ambiguous. This CDR3 region has 14 residues. Germline V gene lookup returns CDR1 SGHRS and CDR2 YFSETQ. Trimming left V 1 base short and J 3 bases short, with 8 bases between. The CDR3 loop reads CASSLKQNYNEQFF. DNA of the CDR3: TGCGCCAGCAGCTTGAAACAAAACTACAATGAGCAGTTCTTC.

Only a few counts were recorded for this clonotype. The chain is built from TRBV12-3 or TRBV12-4 and TRBJ2-1; D is uncertain. This CDR3 region has 15 residues. The V end was cut by 7 bases, the J end by 7 bases, with 20 bases between. The CDR3: CASITSVRPTNEQFF. DNA of the CDR3: TGTGCCAGCATCACGAGCGTTAGGCCTACAAATGAGCAGTTCTTC.

The sample holds a few counts of this clonotype. The gene calls are TRBV29-1 and TRBJ1-2, with TRBD1 identical over 8 bases. Losses at the gene ends were 7 bases for V and 4 bases for J; bases not matched to a gene: 8. The germline gives CDR1 SQVTM, CDR2 ANQGSEA. The CDR3 runs 13 residues. As DNA, the CDR3 is TGCAGCGCTTTAGACAGGGGCCCCTATGGCTACACCTTC. Its protein product is CSALDRGPYGYTF.

The chain has TRBV6-2 or TRBV6-3 and TRBJ1-2, with D uncertain. V was trimmed by 4 bases and J by 4 bases, leaving 10 bases between them. Germline V CDR1 and CDR2: MNHEY, SVGEGT. The CDR3 is 13 residues long. The CDR3 here is CASSSSPSYGYTF. The DNA for the CDR3 is TGTGCCAGCAGTTCCAGTCCTAGCTATGGCTACACCTTC.

This clonotype was counted only a few times. The rearrangement uses TRBV15 and TRBJ1-4; D might be TRBD1 (5 bases). The length of the CDR3 is 14 residues. Germline V gene data show CDR1 as LNHNV and CDR2 as YYDKDF (reference sequence). Trimming removed 0 bases from V and 8 bases from J, with 10 bases in between. The CDR3 DNA reads TGTGCCACCAGCAGAGAAGGGGTTCAGGAAAAACTGTTTTTT. This codes for CATSREGVQEKLFF.

The rearrangement uses TRBV6-6 and TRBJ1-6; D unclear. Trimming removed 6 bases at V and 4 bases at J, with 16 bases between. In germline, CDR1 is MNHNY, CDR2 SVGAGI (reference sequence). The CDR3 loop spans 16 amino acids. The CDR3 region has the DNA TGTGCCAGCAGCCCACCACCAGGAAATTATAATTCACCCCTCCACTTT. This codes for CASSPPPGNYNSPLHF.